This entry lists 22 T cell receptor beta chains sequenced from one sample in a study of cytotoxic CD8 clonotypes in ibrutinib-treated CLL. Data came from immunoSEQ multiplex PCR; TCRdb stores just in-frame clones and leaves some out. The repertoire has fewer than 25,000 clones, around 80% of them found once; the top ten carry around 7.7%. Sequencing used PBMCs, obtained before ibrutinib treatment. The receptors were gathered from a human donor with chronic lymphocytic leukemia.

Only one count was recorded for this clone. The J gene is TRBJ2-1, the V gene TRBV5-1; 11 nucleotides align to TRBD2. Germline assignment: CDR1 SGHRS and CDR2 YFSETQ. The length of the CDR3 is 17 residues. After removal of 1 base from V and 4 bases from J, the junction contained 7 bases not matched to a gene. Written as DNA, the CDR3 is TGCGCCAGCAGCTTGATAGGGCTAGCGGGGGGTTACAATGAGCAGTTCTTC. Residues: CASSLIGLAGGYNEQFF.

The rearrangement links TRBV27 to TRBJ1-6; 8 nucleotides agree with TRBD1. Germline CDR1 reads MNHEY; CDR2 reads SMNVEV (reference sequence). The CDR3 spans 18 residues. Germline trimming cut 3 bases from V and 10 bases from J; bases unmatched to any gene: 17. The CDR3 sequence: CASSFRDRSSYTWSPLHF. The CDR3 bases are TGTGCCAGCAGTTTTCGGGACAGGAGTTCGTATACGTGGTCACCCCTCCACTTT.

This sequence joins TRBV6-5 and TRBJ1-3; D may be TRBD1 (5 bases). The CDR3 loop spans 15 amino acids. Per germline, CDR1 MNHEY and CDR2 SVGAGI. The V end lost 6 bases, the J end lost 0 bases, and 12 bases lay between the germline ends. The DNA for the CDR3 is TGTGCCAGCAGCGAGGGACGGCGCTCTGGAAACACCATATATTTT. Protein product: CASSEGRRSGNTIYF.

The sample holds one count of this clone. The V and J genes are TRBV10-3 and TRBJ2-7, with D hard to call. Germline V gene lookup returns CDR1 ENHRY and CDR2 SYGVKD. V was clipped by 4 bases and J by 7 bases, with 14 bases between them. This CDR3 region has 13 residues. This CDR3 reads CAISVSKGVEQYF. CDR3 bases: TGTGCCATCAGTGTCTCCAAAGGTGTTGAGCAGTACTTC.

The chain is built from TRBV28 and TRBJ1-5; D possibly corresponds to TRBD1 (5 bases). The germline V gene has CDR1 MDHEN and CDR2 SYDVKM. V was pared by 8 bases and J by 6 bases, with 11 bases between. The CDR3 is 12 residues long. The CDR3 protein is CASWTSAQPQHF. CDR3 in DNA: TGTGCCAGCTGGACATCTGCTCAGCCCCAGCATTTT.

The gene calls are TRBV27 and TRBJ1-4, with D possibly TRBD1 on 5 matching bases. The germline V and J ends were trimmed by 7 bases and 7 bases, with 19 bases remaining between them. From germline, CDR1 is MNHEY and CDR2 SMNVEV (reference sequence). The CDR3 runs to 15 residues. The CDR3 coding sequence is TGTGCCAGCATTATCCCCCGGGGGGGGGTTGAAAAACTGTTTTTT. As protein: CASIIPRGGVEKLFF.

The V call is TRBV5-1, the J call TRBJ1-3; TRBD1 might be the D (5 bases). V lost 0 bases and J lost 2, with 6 bases in between. Germline V CDR1 and CDR2: SGHRS, YFSETQ. The CDR3 is made up of 14 amino acids. CDR3 residues: CASSLADTGNTIYF. CDR3 DNA sequence: TGCGCCAGCAGCTTGGCGGACACTGGAAACACCATATATTTT.

The V and J genes are TRBV19 and TRBJ2-7, with D perhaps being TRBD1 or TRBD2 (5 bases each). Germline CDR1 reads LNHDA; CDR2 reads SQIVND (reference sequence). CDR3 length equals 12 residues. V lost 10 bases, J lost 3 bases, and 13 bases lay in between. The CDR3 loop reads CATRGADYEQYF. Here the CDR3 DNA reads TGTGCCACCCGAGGGGCCGACTACGAGCAGTACTTC.

The chain carries TRBV18 and TRBJ1-2; D remains unclear. The ends were cut back, 4 bases at V and 7 bases at J, with 19 bases in the middle. This CDR3 contains 15 residues. Germline V lookup: CDR1 KGHSH, CDR2 LQKENI. In DNA, the CDR3 is TGTGCCAGCTCACAAACGGGTGACAACGGCAGTGGCTACACCTTC. Its translation: CASSQTGDNGSGYTF.

The chain is built from TRBV4-1 and TRBJ2-7; D remains unclear. CDR3 size: 14 residues. Germline lookup yields CDR1 MGHRA and CDR2 YSYEKL. V gave up 4 bases and J gave up 3 bases, with 13 bases separating them. The CDR3 region is CASSRLKGYYEQYF. In DNA form, the CDR3 reads TGCGCCAGCAGCCGACTGAAAGGTTACTACGAGCAGTACTTC.

This clone was found a few times. This sequence joins TRBV6-5 and TRBJ1-6; TRBD1 aligns across 8 bases. CDR3 length equals 12 residues. With V trimmed by 6 bases and J by 18 bases, 10 bases remained unmatched. Germline values: CDR1 MNHEY, CDR2 SVGAGI. The CDR3 loop reads CASSLQGQVYHF. In nucleotides, the CDR3 is TGTGCCAGCAGCTTACAGGGACAGGTATACCACTTT.

The V gene is TRBV19, the J gene TRBJ1-5, with D perhaps matching TRBD1 (5 bases). The germline V gene has CDR1 LNHDA and CDR2 SQIVND (reference sequence). V was cut by 8 bases and J by 3 bases, with 14 bases left in between. The CDR3 is 14 amino acids. The CDR3 region has the DNA TGTGCCAGTGGGTTTCGGGACTTCAATCAGCCCCAGCATTTT. Residues: CASGFRDFNQPQHF.

The gene calls are TRBV30 and TRBJ1-1, with D unresolved. The ends were cut back, 8 bases at V and 1 base at J, with 20 bases in the middle. Per germline, CDR1 GTSNPN and CDR2 SVGIG (reference sequence). The CDR3 is 15 residues long. CDR3 sequence: CALLPLVRRNTEAFF. As DNA, the CDR3 is TGTGCCCTCCTGCCCCTGGTACGCCGGAACACTGAAGCTTTCTTT. Full variable domain (remainder filled in from reference TRBV30 and TRBJ1-1): SQTIHQWPATLVQPVGSPLSLECTVEGTSNPNLYWYRQAAGRGLQLLFYSVGIGQISSEVPQNLSASRPQDRQFILSSKKLLLSDSGFYLCALLPLVRRNTEAFFGQGTRLTVV.

The J gene is TRBJ1-3, the V gene TRBV19; no firm D call. CDR3 size: 13 residues. Looked up from germline, CDR1 is LNHDA and CDR2 is SQIVND (reference sequence). Trimming removed 5 bases at V and 4 bases at J, with 9 bases between. The CDR3 DNA follows: TGTGCCAGTAGTCTGGCAGCGGGAAACACCATATATTTT. The encoded protein is CASSLAAGNTIYF.

V usage is TRBV7-9 and J usage is TRBJ2-1, with D perhaps given as TRBD1 or TRBD2 (5 bases each). The CDR3 runs 16 residues. The germline V and J ends were trimmed by 4 bases and 4 bases, with 17 bases remaining between them. Germline V lookup: CDR1 SEHNR, CDR2 FQNEAQ (reference sequence). CDR3 in DNA: TGTGCCAGCAGCTCCCGGGACCCCCTACCTTACAATGAGCAGTTCTTC. Protein: CASSSRDPLPYNEQFF.

This clone is a singleton in its sample. The DNA of the CDR3 is TGTGCTAGTGGTCCACAGGGATACAATGAGCAGTTCTTC. Its protein is CASGPQGYNEQFF. The V and J genes are TRBV12-5 and TRBJ2-1, with D perhaps TRBD1 (6 bases). The CDR3 has 13 amino acids. Between the trimmed V and J ends, which lost 5 bases and 4 bases, there was a span of 9 bases. Germline V gene lookup returns CDR1 LGHNT and CDR2 FRNRAP. The entire variable domain, with the rest obtained from reference TRBV12-5 and TRBJ2-1, is as follows: DARVTQTPRHKVTEMGQEVTMRCQPILGHNTVFWYRQTMMQGLELLAYFRNRAPLDDSGMPKDRFSAEMPDATLATLKIQPSEPRDSAVYFCASGPQGYNEQFFGPGTRLTVL.

CDR3 sequence: CASSLTSTDTQYF. The CDR3 bases are TGTGCCAGCAGCTTAACTAGCACAGATACGCAGTATTTT. The chain couples TRBV11-3 to TRBJ2-3; D not certain. V lost 2 bases to trimming and J lost 0 bases, with 3 bases between them. This CDR3 is 13 amino acids long. CDR1 is SGHNT and CDR2 is YENEEA in the germline V gene.

V gene TRBV27 combines with J gene TRBJ2-7; D uncertain. CDR1 and CDR2 (germline): MNHEY, SMNVEV (reference sequence). The CDR3 sequence is 14 residues long. Trimming removed 7 bases from V and 2 bases from J, with 15 bases in between. CDR3 sequence reads: CASKSLAWPYEQYF. The CDR3 coding sequence is TGTGCCAGCAAATCGCTGGCCTGGCCCTACGAGCAGTACTTC.

The chain joins TRBV7-3 to TRBJ2-3; 12 bases agree with TRBD2. V was pared by 0 bases and J by 0 bases, with 7 bases of the junction left unmatched. There are 19 residues in the CDR3. Germline V lookup: CDR1 SGHTA, CDR2 FQGTGA. The CDR3 is CASSLTGTSGSTSTDTQYF. DNA for the CDR3: TGTGCCAGCAGCTTAACGGGGACTAGCGGGTCTACTAGCACAGATACGCAGTATTTT.

The rearrangement joins TRBV19 to TRBJ1-5; the D gene is possibly TRBD1 (6 bases). The CDR3 spans 13 residues. Germline V gene sequence: CDR1 LNHDA, CDR2 SQIVND (reference sequence). Trimming pared 5 bases from V and 5 bases from J, leaving 10 bases between. In nucleotides, the CDR3 is TGTGCCAGTAGTTCTAGGACAGATCAGCCCCAGCATTTT. It encodes CASSSRTDQPQHF.

This rearrangement joins TRBV9 to TRBJ1-5; D is undetermined. This CDR3 has 14 amino acids. Germline lookup yields CDR1 SGDLS and CDR2 YYNGEE. V lost 3 bases and J lost 6, with 13 bases in between. CDR3 coding DNA: TGTGCCAGCAGCGAACAGCGGTGGGGTCAGCCCCAGCATTTT. Translating gives CASSEQRWGQPQHF.

The V gene is TRBV30, the J gene TRBJ1-2; 8 nucleotides match TRBD1. The CDR3 is made up of 13 amino acids. Losses at the gene ends were 1 base for V and 6 bases for J; bases not matched to a gene: 4. CDR1 is GTSNPN, CDR2 SVGIG, per germline (reference sequence). Here the CDR3 reads CAWSAGTGDGYTF. The CDR3 DNA sequence: TGTGCCTGGAGTGCGGGGACAGGTGATGGCTACACCTTC.